Presented here are 27 T cell receptor beta chains from one specimen sequenced in a study of beta chain features in type 1 diabetes. Every isolated RNA sample was fully reverse transcribed, so sequencing captured expressed TCRB transcripts. The data were produced by immunoSEQ multiplex PCR, yet TCRdb's version contains in-frame clones alone and is incomplete. The sample shows fewer than 350,000 clones, roughly 8% of them seen only once. Source material: central memory CD4+ T cells from blood. The source is a young woman in good health.

The CDR3 spells CASSVASTGSVGANVLTF. The CDR3 DNA follows: TGTGCCAGCAGCGTTGCCTCGACAGGGTCGGTCGGGGCCAACGTCCTGACTTTC. The V and J genes are TRBV9 and TRBJ2-6, with 7 bases lining up with TRBD1. The CDR3 has 18 amino acids. Trimming removed 2 bases from V and 4 bases from J; junction bases left unmatched: 12. CDR1 and CDR2 (germline): SGDLS, YYNGEE. Filled out from reference TRBV9 and TRBJ2-6, the complete variable domain reads DSGVTQTPKHLITATGQRVTLRCSPRSGDLSVYWYQQSLDQGLQFLIQYYNGEERAKGNILERFSAQQFPDLHSELNLSSLELGDSALYFCASSVASTGSVGANVLTFGAGSRLTVL.

This clone was detected a few times. The chain recombines TRBV7-3 with TRBJ1-1; the D is unclear. V was shortened by 5 bases and J by 1 base, with 8 bases between the two germline ends. CDR1 and CDR2 (germline): SGHTA, FQGTGA. CDR3 length equals 13 residues. The CDR3 reads CASSPRENTEAFF. The DNA for the CDR3 is TGTGCCAGCAGCCCTAGGGAGAACACTGAAGCTTTCTTT.

This clone was found a few times. The chain uses TRBV7-9 and TRBJ1-5, with D uncertain. The CDR3 has 12 amino acids. The germline CDR1 and CDR2 sequences are SEHNR and FQNEAQ (reference sequence). The V and J ends lost 6 bases and 4 bases respectively, with 7 bases between them. CDR3 coding DNA: TGTGCCAGCAGTTTTCTGAATCAGCCCCAGCATTTT. This gives the protein CASSFLNQPQHF.

The chain has TRBV9 and TRBJ1-5; D gene unclear. V was clipped by 5 bases and J by 6 bases, with 18 bases between them. The germline V gene encodes CDR1 SGDLS and CDR2 YYNGEE. CDR3 length equals 15 residues. Here the CDR3 DNA reads TGTGCCAGCAGTCCCCACGTGGGGTCGGGTCAGCCCCAGCATTTT. It codes for CASSPHVGSGQPQHF.

This clone was detected ten times or more. The V and J genes are TRBV30 and TRBJ1-3; possible D gene TRBD1, 5 bases. This CDR3 is 13 amino acids long. Germline-derived CDR1 and CDR2 are GTSNPN and SVGIG (reference sequence). The CDR3 DNA sequence: TGTGCTTGGGACTCATTCTCTGGAAACACCATATATTTT. It specifies CAWDSFSGNTIYF.

Here the CDR3 reads CASSLQGLRYEQYF. CDR3 in DNA: TGTGCCAGCAGCTTGCAGGGCCTCCGGTACGAGCAGTACTTC. The rearrangement links TRBV5-4 to TRBJ2-7, with a tentative D call TRBD1 (5 bases). This CDR3 comprises 14 residues. V was cut by 1 base and J by 4 bases, with 12 bases left in between. The germline V gene has CDR1 SGHNT and CDR2 YYREEE (reference sequence).

This clone is a singleton in its sample. The J gene is TRBJ1-1, the V gene TRBV11-1; D not certain. Trimming took 7 bases from V and 6 from J, leaving 18 bases between them. The germline CDR1 and CDR2 sequences are SGHAT and FQDESV (reference sequence). The CDR3 totals 14 residues. The chain's CDR3 is CASTHLSWGSEAFF. As DNA, the CDR3 is TGTGCCAGCACCCACCTCTCTTGGGGTTCTGAAGCTTTCTTT. The variable domain in full, completed from reference TRBV11-1 and TRBJ1-1, reads EAEVAQSPRYKITEKSQAVAFWCDPISGHATLYWYRQILGQGPELLVQFQDESVVDDSQLPKDRFSAERLKGVDSTLKIQPAELGDSAMYLCASTHLSWGSEAFFGQGTRLTVV.

The V gene is TRBV2, the J gene TRBJ2-4, with a weak D call TRBD2 (6 bases). Trimming removed 6 bases from V and 3 bases from J, with 12 bases in between. From germline, CDR1 is SNHLY and CDR2 FYNNEI. This CDR3 is 14 amino acids long. This chain's CDR3 is CASSLRGDKNIQYF. CDR3 bases: TGTGCCAGCAGCTTGCGCGGGGACAAAAACATTCAGTACTTC.

With regard to this clone: A junction end diverges from the germline sequence, so it may reflect a read error. The chain carries TRBV29-1 and TRBJ1-2; possibly TRBD1 for D (5 bases). The length of the CDR3 is 8 residues. Germline CDR1 is SQVTM and CDR2 is ANQGSEA. The CDR3 nucleotides are TGCAGCGTTGGGCAGGGAGTCTTC. Protein sequence: CSVGQGVF.

This clone was recorded a few times. The chain links TRBV6-6 to TRBJ2-1, with unresolved D. From germline, CDR1 is MNHNY and CDR2 SVGAGI (reference sequence). Between the trimmed V and J ends, which lost 7 bases and 7 bases, there was a span of 20 bases. CDR3 length: 15 residues. The CDR3 region is CASNRGKGQVNEQFF. CDR3 in DNA: TGTGCCAGCAACCGCGGTAAGGGCCAAGTTAATGAGCAGTTCTTC.

This sequence joins TRBV5-6 and TRBJ2-2, with 7 bases that match TRBD2. Germline CDR1 SGHDT, CDR2 YYEEEE. This CDR3 comprises 16 residues. The V gene end was trimmed by 6 bases and the J gene end by 0 bases; junction bases not matched to a gene: 8. CDR3 DNA: TGTGCCAGCACCCGGTGGGGGGGTACGAACACCGGGGAGCTGTTTTTT. It encodes CASTRWGGTNTGELFF.

This clone appeared once. CDR3 protein: CASRSDRRADTQYF. The CDR3 DNA reads as TGTGCCAGCAGGTCGGACAGGAGAGCAGATACGCAGTATTTT. The rearrangement links TRBV27 to TRBJ2-3; TRBD1 agrees at 7 bases. This CDR3 has 14 amino acids. The V gene end was trimmed by 6 bases and the J gene end by 4 bases; junction bases not matched to a gene: 7. CDR1 MNHEY and CDR2 SMNVEV come from the germline V gene (reference sequence).

This clone has a handful of counts. The CDR3 DNA follows: TGTGCCAGCTCCCGGAGCGACAGGGGGAATACTGAAGCTTTCTTT. Translating gives CASSRSDRGNTEAFF. The chain is built from TRBV18 and TRBJ1-1; 9 bases agree with TRBD1. CDR1 KGHSH and CDR2 LQKENI come from the germline V gene. J gave up 5 bases and V 6 bases, and 10 bases lay outside the gene matches. The CDR3 has 15 residues.

This rearrangement joins TRBV7-9 to TRBJ1-1; D unresolved. CDR3 length: 13 residues. Trimming took 2 bases from V and 7 from J, leaving 11 bases between them. In germline, CDR1 is SEHNR, CDR2 FQNEAQ (reference sequence). The CDR3 nucleotides read TGTGCCAGCAGCTTACGGGTAGGGAATGAAGCTTTCTTT. Its protein product is CASSLRVGNEAFF.

In its sample, this clone was seen a few times. The rearrangement links TRBV15 to TRBJ1-1, with D unresolved. Germline CDR1 and CDR2: LNHNV and YYDKDF (reference sequence). The CDR3 spans 15 residues. Deletions cut 4 bases from V and 3 bases from J, with 15 bases between. CDR3 sequence (DNA): TGTGCCACCAGCAAGCGGGTCGAGGGTGACACTGAAGCTTTCTTT. It specifies CATSKRVEGDTEAFF.

This clone has only a few counts. The chain has TRBV20-1 and TRBJ2-1, with D hard to call. Germline CDR1 and CDR2: DFQATT and SNEGSKA (reference sequence). V lost 4 bases and J lost 7, with 5 bases in between. The CDR3 has 10 residues. CDR3 loop: CSAKGNEQFF. The CDR3 nucleotides are TGCAGTGCTAAAGGGAATGAGCAGTTCTTC.

This clone occurred many times. This rearrangement joins TRBV18 to TRBJ2-3; no clear D gene. CDR3 length: 13 amino acids. Germline V gives CDR1 KGHSH, CDR2 LQKENI. Trimming cost V 6 bases and J 6 bases, with 13 bases left between them. CDR3 nucleotides: TGTGCCAGCTCGCTCTCCGTGGGGGATACGCAGTATTTT. The encoded protein is CASSLSVGDTQYF.

At least ten counts were recorded for this clone. The chain combines TRBV7-9 with TRBJ2-3; D unclear. Germline lookup yields CDR1 SEHNR and CDR2 FQNEAQ (reference sequence). The CDR3 loop spans 14 amino acids. The V and J ends lost 1 base and 2 bases respectively, with 7 bases between them. The chain's CDR3 is CASSLGAVTDTQYF. The CDR3 DNA sequence: TGTGCCAGCAGCTTAGGGGCCGTCACAGATACGCAGTATTTT.

The sample holds a few counts of this clone. The V call is TRBV6-1, the J call TRBJ2-5; D not certain. Trimming took 3 bases from V and 2 from J, leaving 7 bases between them. The CDR3 spans 13 residues. Per the germline V gene, CDR1 is MNHNS and CDR2 is SASEGT. This CDR3 is CASSDPSQETQYF. CDR3 sequence (DNA): TGTGCCAGCAGTGATCCCTCTCAAGAGACCCAGTACTTC.

The chain recombines TRBV27 with TRBJ2-7; D is unresolved. Germline V CDR1 and CDR2: MNHEY, SMNVEV (reference sequence). Trimming cost V 3 bases and J 0 bases, with 12 bases left between them. The CDR3 spans 15 residues. CDR3 loop: CASSFPAVGSYEQYF. The CDR3 nucleotides are TGTGCCAGCAGTTTTCCCGCGGTAGGCTCCTACGAGCAGTACTTC.

This rearrangement joins TRBV29-1 to TRBJ2-7, with 8 bases aligning to TRBD1. The CDR3 extends over 13 amino acids. V was pared by 6 bases and J by 5 bases, with 9 bases of the junction left unmatched. Germline values: CDR1 SQVTM, CDR2 ANQGSEA. This CDR3 reads CSVRKGQVNEQYF. DNA for the CDR3: TGCAGCGTGCGAAAGGGACAGGTAAACGAGCAGTACTTC.

The gene calls are TRBV23-1 and TRBJ2-2; weak D call: TRBD1 (5 bases). TRBV23-1 is classed as an ORF, of uncertain function. The CDR3 consists of 15 residues. The V and J ends lost 7 bases and 0 bases respectively, with 12 bases between them. CDR3 DNA: TGCGCCAGCACACCAGACAGTACGAACACCGGGGAGCTGTTTTTT. It encodes CASTPDSTNTGELFF.

In its sample, this clone was seen a few times. The chain carries TRBV6-1 and TRBJ2-1; TRBD2 agrees at 9 bases. The CDR3 totals 17 residues. Trimming at V came to 3 bases and at J to 2 bases, leaving 8 bases not matched to a gene. Germline V gives CDR1 MNHNS, CDR2 SASEGT. The CDR3 here is CASSDHNAGGPYNEQFF. The CDR3 DNA reads as TGTGCCAGCAGTGATCACAATGCGGGAGGGCCCTACAATGAGCAGTTCTTC.

The genes are TRBV2 and TRBJ1-5; TRBD1 aligns across 10 bases. Germline V lookup: CDR1 SNHLY, CDR2 FYNNEI. V shed 4 bases, J shed 0 bases, and the junction held 9 bases outside the gene matches. The CDR3 totals 18 residues. CDR3 sequence reads: CASSVKDRGGYSNQPQHF. The CDR3 DNA follows: TGTGCCAGCAGTGTAAAGGACAGGGGGGGCTATAGCAATCAGCCCCAGCATTTT.

This chain connects TRBV5-5 to TRBJ1-2; D might be TRBD1 (5 bases). V was cut by 3 bases and J by 3 bases, with 15 bases left in between. The V gene's germline CDR1 is SGHKS and CDR2 YYEKEE (reference sequence). The CDR3 sequence is 15 residues long. The chain's CDR3 is CASSSARGKDYGYTF. The CDR3 DNA is TGTGCCAGCAGCTCCGCCCGGGGGAAAGACTATGGCTACACCTTC.

The chain combines TRBV7-2 with TRBJ2-7; the D is unclear. The ends were cut back, 4 bases at V and 0 bases at J, with 13 bases in the middle. The CDR3 is 15 residues long. The V gene's germline CDR1 is SGHTA and CDR2 FQGNSA. The CDR3 sequence: CASSSAGLTSYEQYF. CDR3 bases: TGTGCCAGCAGCTCTGCCGGCCTTACCTCCTACGAGCAGTACTTC.

The chain employs TRBV18 and TRBJ2-7; TRBD1 or TRBD2 may be the D gene (5 bases each). Germline V CDR1 and CDR2: KGHSH, LQKENI. V shed 6 bases and J shed 6 bases, with 12 bases lying between them. CDR3 length: 12 residues. The CDR3 DNA reads TGTGCCAGCTCGACAGTAGGAGGCGAGCAGTACTTC. This gives the protein CASSTVGGEQYF.